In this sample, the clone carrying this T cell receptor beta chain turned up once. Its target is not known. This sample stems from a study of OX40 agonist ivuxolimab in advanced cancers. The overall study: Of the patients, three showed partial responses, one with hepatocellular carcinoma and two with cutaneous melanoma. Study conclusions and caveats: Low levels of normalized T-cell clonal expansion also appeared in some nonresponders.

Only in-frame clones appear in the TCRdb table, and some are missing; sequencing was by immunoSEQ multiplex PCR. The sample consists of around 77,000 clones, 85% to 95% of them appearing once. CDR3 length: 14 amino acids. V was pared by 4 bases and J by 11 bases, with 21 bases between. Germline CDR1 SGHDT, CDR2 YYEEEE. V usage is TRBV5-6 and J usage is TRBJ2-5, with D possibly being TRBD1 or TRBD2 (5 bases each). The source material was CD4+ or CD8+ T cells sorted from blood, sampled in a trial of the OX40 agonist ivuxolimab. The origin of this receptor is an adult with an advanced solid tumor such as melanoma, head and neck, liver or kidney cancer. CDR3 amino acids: CASSPDSRLGEQYF. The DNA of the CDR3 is TGTGCCAGCAGCCCTGACAGCCGTCTGGGAGAGCAGTACTTC. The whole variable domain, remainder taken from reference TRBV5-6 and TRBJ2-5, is DAGVTQSPTHLIKTRGQQVTLRCSPKSGHDTVSWYQQALGQGPQFIFQYYEEEERQRGNFPDRFSGHQFPNYSSELNVNALLLGDSALYLCASSPDSRLGEQYFGPGTRLLVL.